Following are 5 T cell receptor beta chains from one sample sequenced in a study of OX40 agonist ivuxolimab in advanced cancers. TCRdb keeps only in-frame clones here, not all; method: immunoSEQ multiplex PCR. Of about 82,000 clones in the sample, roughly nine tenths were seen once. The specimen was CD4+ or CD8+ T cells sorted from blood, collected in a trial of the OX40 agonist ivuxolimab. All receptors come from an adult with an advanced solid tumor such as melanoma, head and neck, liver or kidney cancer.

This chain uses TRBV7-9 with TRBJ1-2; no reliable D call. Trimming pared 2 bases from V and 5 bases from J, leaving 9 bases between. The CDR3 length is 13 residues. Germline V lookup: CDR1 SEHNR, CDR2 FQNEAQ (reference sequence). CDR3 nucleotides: TGTGCCAGCAGCTTACCATTGGGGTATGGCTACACCTTC. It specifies CASSLPLGYGYTF.

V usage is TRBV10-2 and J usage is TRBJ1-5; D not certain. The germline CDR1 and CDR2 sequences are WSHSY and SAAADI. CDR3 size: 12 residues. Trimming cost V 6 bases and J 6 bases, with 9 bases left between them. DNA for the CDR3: TGCGCCAGCAGCGCACTAAGTCAGCCCCAGCATTTT. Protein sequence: CASSALSQPQHF.

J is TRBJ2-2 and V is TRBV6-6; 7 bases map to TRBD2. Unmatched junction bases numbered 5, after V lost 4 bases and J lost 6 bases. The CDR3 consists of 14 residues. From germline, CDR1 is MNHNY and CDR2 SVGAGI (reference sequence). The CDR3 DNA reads TGTGCCAGCAGTTGGGGGGGGTCGGCCGGGGAGCTGTTTTTT. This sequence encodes CASSWGGSAGELFF.

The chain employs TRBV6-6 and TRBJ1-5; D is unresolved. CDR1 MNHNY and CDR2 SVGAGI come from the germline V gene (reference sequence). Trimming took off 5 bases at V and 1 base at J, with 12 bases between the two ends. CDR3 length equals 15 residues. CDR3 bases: TGTGCCAGCAGTCTCTCTCGGCAGAGCAATCAGCCCCAGCATTTT. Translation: CASSLSRQSNQPQHF.

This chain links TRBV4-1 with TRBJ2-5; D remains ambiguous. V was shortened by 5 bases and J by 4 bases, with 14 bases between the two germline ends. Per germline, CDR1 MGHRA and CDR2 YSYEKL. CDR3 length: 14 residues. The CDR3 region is CASSAGLVVETQYF. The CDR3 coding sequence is TGCGCCAGCAGCGCCGGGTTGGTAGTAGAGACCCAGTACTTC.